This TCR beta chain was documented in a study of tumor-infiltrating lymphocytes in primary liver carcinoma. Taking about 18-32 mg of unsorted bulk tissue, the authors co-extracted RNA and DNA. Patients carried chronic HBV infection without prior treatment. The sample holds many counts of this clonotype. V shed 2 bases and J shed 0 bases, with 7 bases lying between them. Germline V gene sequence: CDR1 ENHRY, CDR2 SYGVKD. The CDR3 covers 14 residues. A constant-region primer served to make TCR beta cDNA from about 530 ng total RNA. Slightly modified ARM-PCR served as the procedure for the TCR beta libraries. These libraries came from three rounds of nested multiplex PCR. PCR rounds one and two used TRBV1-TRBV30 forward primers with a C-beta reverse primer for around 11 cycles each. TCRdb re-called the multiplex PCR reads through MiXCR, storing one row per CDR3 protein. The sample holds about 92,000 distinct CDR3 sequences, just under 70% seen once.

The chain employs TRBV10-3 and TRBJ2-5; D is perhaps TRBD1 (6 bases). The TCR sequence derives from a man aged 35-49 years with primary liver carcinoma and hepatitis B virus infection. The sequenced sample was tumor-adjacent normal liver tissue. The CDR3 is CAISEGQNQETQYF. The CDR3 region has the DNA TGTGCCATCAGTGAGGGACAGAACCAAGAGACCCAGTACTTC.